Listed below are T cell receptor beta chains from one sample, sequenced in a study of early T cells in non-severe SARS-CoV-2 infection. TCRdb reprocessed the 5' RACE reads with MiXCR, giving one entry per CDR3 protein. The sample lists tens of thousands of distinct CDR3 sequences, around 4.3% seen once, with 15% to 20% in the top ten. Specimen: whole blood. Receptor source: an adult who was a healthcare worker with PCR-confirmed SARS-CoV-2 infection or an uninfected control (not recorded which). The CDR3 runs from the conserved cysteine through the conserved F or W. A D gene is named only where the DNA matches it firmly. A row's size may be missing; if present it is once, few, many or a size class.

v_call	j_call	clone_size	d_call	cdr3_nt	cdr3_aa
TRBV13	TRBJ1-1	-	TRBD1	TGTGCCAGCAGCTTACGGGAGGGGGCCCCCCAGAACACTGAAGCTTTCTTT	CASSLREGAPQNTEAFF
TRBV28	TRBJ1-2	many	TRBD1	TGTGCCAGCATGCGCTCACAGGGGCTCTATGGCTACACCTTC	CASMRSQGLYGYTF
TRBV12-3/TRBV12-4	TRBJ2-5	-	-	TGTGCCAGCAAAAGCGGCCAACTAGAGACCCAGTACTTC	CASKSGQLETQYF
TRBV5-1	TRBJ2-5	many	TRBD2	TGCGCCAGCAGCTTGGGGGTAGCGGGAGCTGGGGAGACCCAGTACTTC	CASSLGVAGAGETQYF
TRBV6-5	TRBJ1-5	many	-	TGTGCCAGCAGTCGATATAGCAATCAGCCCCAGCATTTT	CASSRYSNQPQHF
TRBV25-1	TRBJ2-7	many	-	TGTGCCAGCAGCGCCACCTACGAGCAGTACTTC	CASSATYEQYF
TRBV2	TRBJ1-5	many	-	TGTGCCAGCGGGAGAGGGCCAGGCAGTCCAAATAGCAATCAGCCCCAGCATTTT	CASGRGPGSPNSNQPQHF
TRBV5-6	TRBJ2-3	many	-	TGTGCCAGCAGCCCGGAAGGGGGTCTCACAGATACGCAGTATTTT	CASSPEGGLTDTQYF
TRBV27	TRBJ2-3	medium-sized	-	TGTGCCAGCAGGGATATCAGGGGTTTCACGGATACGCAGTATTTT	CASRDIRGFTDTQYF
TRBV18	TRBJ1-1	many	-	TGTGCCAGCTCACCAGAGTTGGGAGACACTGAAGCTTTCTTT	CASSPELGDTEAFF
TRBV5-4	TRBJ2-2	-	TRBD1	TGTGCCAGCAGCCAAAGTGACAGGGGGAGGACCGGGGAGCTGTTTTTT	CASSQSDRGRTGELFF
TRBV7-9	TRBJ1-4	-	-	TGTGCCAGCAGCAGCCCAAACCAGGGAATCAGTTTCGGACTGTTTTTT	CASSSPNQGISFGLFF
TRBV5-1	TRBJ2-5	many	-	TGCGCCAGCAGCCCGGACCTCCTCCGTATCCAAGAGACCCAGTACTTC	CASSPDLLRIQETQYF
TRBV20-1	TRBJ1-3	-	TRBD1	TGCAGTGCTAGAGATCGAGGGGGCGCGAGGGGAAACACCATATATTTT	CSARDRGGARGNTIYF
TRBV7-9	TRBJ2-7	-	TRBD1	TGTGCCAGCAGCTTACAGGACAGGGTAGGCGAGCAGTACTTC	CASSLQDRVGEQYF
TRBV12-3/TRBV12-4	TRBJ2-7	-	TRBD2	TGTGCCAGCACCCAAAGGGGACTAGCGGGAGGCGAGCAGTACTTC	CASTQRGLAGGEQYF
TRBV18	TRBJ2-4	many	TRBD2	TGTGCCAGCTCGTCCGGGACTACAAACATTCAGTACTTC	CASSSGTTNIQYF
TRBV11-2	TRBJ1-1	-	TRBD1	TGTGCCAGCAGCTTAGCGGCGTTGGGGACAGGGAGGAAGCTTTTCTTT	CASSLAALGTGRKLFF
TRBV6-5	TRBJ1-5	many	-	TGTGCCAGCAGTCCCGTCAGACAGTTCCTTCAGCCCCAGCATTTT	CASSPVRQFLQPQHF
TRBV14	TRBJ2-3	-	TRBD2	TGTGCCAGCAGCCAGACCGGATGGACTAGCGGGAGCAGGACAGATACGCAGTATTTT	CASSQTGWTSGSRTDTQYF
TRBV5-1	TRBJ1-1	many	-	TGCGCCAGCAGTTCAGGGGTCTCCGGCACTGAAGCTTTCTTT	CASSSGVSGTEAFF
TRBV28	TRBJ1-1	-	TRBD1	TGTGCCAGCAGGTCGGGACAGGGAATGACTGAAGCTTTCTTT	CASRSGQGMTEAFF
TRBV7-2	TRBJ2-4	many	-	TGTGCCAGCAGCTTACGCCCTACAGGTTACACAAACATTCAGTACTTC	CASSLRPTGYTNIQYF
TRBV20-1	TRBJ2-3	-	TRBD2	TGCAGTGCTAGAGTGGGCCTAGCGGGAGTAACAGATACGCAGTATTTT	CSARVGLAGVTDTQYF
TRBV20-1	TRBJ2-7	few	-	TGCACTCAGCCTGGGGGCGGGACGTACGAGCAGTACTTC	CTQPGGGTYEQYF
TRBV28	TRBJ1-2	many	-	TGTGCCAGCAGTTTATCAGGGGCCACCTATGGCTACACCTTC	CASSLSGATYGYTF
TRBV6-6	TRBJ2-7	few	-	TGTGCCAGCAGTTACAACCGGTTCTACGAGCAGTACTTC	CASSYNRFYEQYF
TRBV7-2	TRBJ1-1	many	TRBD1	TGTGCCAGCAGCTTAGTATCGGCAGGGGGCCATGGGAACACTGAAGCTTTCTTT	CASSLVSAGGHGNTEAFF
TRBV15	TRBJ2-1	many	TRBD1	TGTGCCACCAGCAGAGATCGGACAGGGTACAATGAGCAGTTCTTC	CATSRDRTGYNEQFF
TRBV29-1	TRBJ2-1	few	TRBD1	TGCAGCGGGGCGGACAGGGGCCTGTTCTTC	CSGADRGLFF
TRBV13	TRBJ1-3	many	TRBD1	TGTGCCAGCAGTCTAGGGAGAGGCGGGACAGTTGGAAACACCATATATTTT	CASSLGRGGTVGNTIYF
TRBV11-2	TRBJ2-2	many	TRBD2	TGTGCCAGCACGCCGACTAGCGGGATGAACACCGGGGAGCTGTTTTTT	CASTPTSGMNTGELFF
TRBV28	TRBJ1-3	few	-	TGTGCCAGCACTCCCCACCGGACAGCTGGAAACACCATATATTTT	CASTPHRTAGNTIYF